This T cell receptor (beta chain) originates from a study of shared clonotypes between healthy human individuals. Terminally differentiated effector memory CD45RA+ cells were excluded from the naive CD8 cells, which were CD45RO-negative and positively selected for CCR7. In regard to this clone: Its antigen is not known.

Study conclusions and caveats: Non-shared clonotypes showed lower generation probabilities than clonotypes common to all four donors. Shared clonotypes: about 5.3% naive CD4, around 4% naive CD8, 2% to 2.5% memory CD4, approximately 0.37% memory CD8.

Sequenced by immunoSEQ multiplex PCR; TCRdb stores in-frame clones only, minus some. The repertoire includes 2 million or so clones, over 85% of them detected once, and around 1.1% sits in the top ten. Germline CDR1 and CDR2: MGHRA and YSYEKL. CDR3 length equals 15 residues. Trimming shortened V by 5 bases and J by 2 bases, and 13 bases separated the two germline ends. The chain couples TRBV4-1 to TRBJ2-4; weak D call: TRBD1 (6 bases). This clonotype was obtained from a man aged 18-30 years in good health. The sample was naive CD8+ T cells sorted from blood. The CDR3 DNA is TGCGCCAGCAGCTCCCCTACAGGGTCCAAAAACATTCAGTACTTC. It yields the protein CASSSPTGSKNIQYF.